Listed below are T cell receptor beta chains from one sample, sequenced in a study of control samples from healthy donors and cancer patients. TCRdb's copy holds only in-frame clones and misses some; the assay was immunoSEQ multiplex PCR. The table records about 160,000 clones, nearly 96% of them present only once. Sequenced: blood. The origin of the receptors is a woman in her 30s in good health. Both conserved end residues are part of each CDR3. Fields, in order: CDR3 DNA, CDR3 protein, D gene, clone size, V gene, J gene. D genes are given only for firm matches. Size values are once, few and many counts, or a class for expanded clones, and some rows have none.

cdr3_nt: TGCAGCGTCATATTGGAGCGGGGGACCACAGATACGCAGTATTTT; cdr3_aa: CSVILERGTTDTQYF; d_call: TRBD2; clone_size: .; v_call: TRBV29-1; j_call: TRBJ2-3
cdr3_nt: TGTGCCACCAGCAGAGGGCCCAATGAGCAGTTCTTC; cdr3_aa: CATSRGPNEQFF; d_call: .; clone_size: .; v_call: TRBV15; j_call: TRBJ2-1
cdr3_nt: TGTGCCAGCAGCGTAGGGGGACAGGGGAACTATGGCTACACCTTC; cdr3_aa: CASSVGGQGNYGYTF; d_call: TRBD1; clone_size: .; v_call: TRBV9; j_call: TRBJ1-2
cdr3_nt: TGTGCCAGCAGCCAAACTAGCGGGAGGGCTGGCACCGGGGAGCTGTTTTTT; cdr3_aa: CASSQTSGRAGTGELFF; d_call: TRBD2; clone_size: .; v_call: TRBV7-9; j_call: TRBJ2-2
cdr3_nt: TGTGCCAGCCAAGGGACAAACATTCAGTACTTC; cdr3_aa: CASQGTNIQYF; d_call: .; clone_size: once; v_call: TRBV3-1/TRBV3-2; j_call: TRBJ2-4
cdr3_nt: TGTGCCTGGAGTGTAACAGGCAGGGTAAATCAGCCCCAGCATTTT; cdr3_aa: CAWSVTGRVNQPQHF; d_call: .; clone_size: .; v_call: TRBV30; j_call: TRBJ1-5
cdr3_nt: TGTGCCAGCAGTGAATATTTGAGGGAAACTGGGGCCAACGTCCTGACTTTC; cdr3_aa: CASSEYLRETGANVLTF; d_call: .; clone_size: .; v_call: TRBV6-1; j_call: TRBJ2-6
cdr3_nt: TGTGCCAGCAGCTTAGGACTAGGGGGTAGTGGAAACACCATATATTTT; cdr3_aa: CASSLGLGGSGNTIYF; d_call: .; clone_size: .; v_call: TRBV7-8; j_call: TRBJ1-3
cdr3_nt: TGCGCCAGCAGCTCGGGGACAGGGCGAACTGGAAACACCATATATTTT; cdr3_aa: CASSSGTGRTGNTIYF; d_call: TRBD1; clone_size: .; v_call: TRBV5-1; j_call: TRBJ1-3
cdr3_nt: TGTGCCAGCAGCGACACCTACAATGAGCAGTTCTTC; cdr3_aa: CASSDTYNEQFF; d_call: .; clone_size: .; v_call: TRBV7-9; j_call: TRBJ2-1
cdr3_nt: TGTGCCAGCAGTTACTCCGGGGGAGCTGCAGATACGCAGTATTTT; cdr3_aa: CASSYSGGAADTQYF; d_call: .; clone_size: few; v_call: TRBV6-2/TRBV6-3; j_call: TRBJ2-3
cdr3_nt: TGCGCCAGCACCCCGGTGACGGGGCCGATTCCACCCCTCCACTTT; cdr3_aa: CASTPVTGPIPPLHF; d_call: .; clone_size: once; v_call: TRBV4-1; j_call: TRBJ1-6
cdr3_nt: TGTGCCAGCAGTCCCCGGACAGGGTGGAACACCGGGGAGCTGTTTTTT; cdr3_aa: CASSPRTGWNTGELFF; d_call: TRBD1; clone_size: .; v_call: TRBV2; j_call: TRBJ2-2
cdr3_nt: TGTGCCAGCAGCCTGCGAGGCCCGGGCGGGGAGCTGTTTTTT; cdr3_aa: CASSLRGPGGELFF; d_call: .; clone_size: .; v_call: TRBV3-1/TRBV3-2; j_call: TRBJ2-2
cdr3_nt: TGTGCCAGCAGCCCCGGACAGGGGTCTTCTGGGGCCAACGTCCTGACTTTC; cdr3_aa: CASSPGQGSSGANVLTF; d_call: TRBD1; clone_size: .; v_call: TRBV2; j_call: TRBJ2-6
cdr3_nt: TGTGCCAGCAGCCAAGATTTTACAGGTTATCATTACGAGCAGTACTTC; cdr3_aa: CASSQDFTGYHYEQYF; d_call: .; clone_size: .; v_call: TRBV3-1/TRBV3-2; j_call: TRBJ2-7
cdr3_nt: TGTGCCAGCAGAAGGACAGGGAACTATGGCTACACCTTC; cdr3_aa: CASRRTGNYGYTF; d_call: TRBD1; clone_size: .; v_call: TRBV28; j_call: TRBJ1-2
cdr3_nt: TGTGCCAGCAGCTTGGGGTCGGCGGGGACTGAAGCTTTCTTT; cdr3_aa: CASSLGSAGTEAFF; d_call: .; clone_size: .; v_call: TRBV5-5; j_call: TRBJ1-1
cdr3_nt: TGCGCCAGCAGAGACAGGGCTAATCAGCCCCAGCATTTT; cdr3_aa: CASRDRANQPQHF; d_call: TRBD1; clone_size: .; v_call: TRBV10-2; j_call: TRBJ1-5
cdr3_nt: TGTGCCAGCTCACCTTGGGGCCCACCCTCTGGAAACACCATATATTTT; cdr3_aa: CASSPWGPPSGNTIYF; d_call: .; clone_size: .; v_call: TRBV18; j_call: TRBJ1-3
cdr3_nt: TGCAGCGTTAAAACCGGGGTGGAGGAAAAACTGTTTTTT; cdr3_aa: CSVKTGVEEKLFF; d_call: .; clone_size: once; v_call: TRBV29-1; j_call: TRBJ1-4
cdr3_nt: TGTGCCAGCAGCCAAGGGGTTCCCCTTGAAGCTTTCTTT; cdr3_aa: CASSQGVPLEAFF; d_call: .; clone_size: .; v_call: TRBV3-1/TRBV3-2; j_call: TRBJ1-1
cdr3_nt: TGTGCCAGCAGCTTAAGGGGACTCCGAGGCACAGATACGCAGTATTTT; cdr3_aa: CASSLRGLRGTDTQYF; d_call: .; clone_size: .; v_call: TRBV5-4; j_call: TRBJ2-3
cdr3_nt: TGTGCCAGCAGCCCCCCCCACAAGGATTCACCCCTCCACTTT; cdr3_aa: CASSPPHKDSPLHF; d_call: .; clone_size: .; v_call: TRBV3-1/TRBV3-2; j_call: TRBJ1-6